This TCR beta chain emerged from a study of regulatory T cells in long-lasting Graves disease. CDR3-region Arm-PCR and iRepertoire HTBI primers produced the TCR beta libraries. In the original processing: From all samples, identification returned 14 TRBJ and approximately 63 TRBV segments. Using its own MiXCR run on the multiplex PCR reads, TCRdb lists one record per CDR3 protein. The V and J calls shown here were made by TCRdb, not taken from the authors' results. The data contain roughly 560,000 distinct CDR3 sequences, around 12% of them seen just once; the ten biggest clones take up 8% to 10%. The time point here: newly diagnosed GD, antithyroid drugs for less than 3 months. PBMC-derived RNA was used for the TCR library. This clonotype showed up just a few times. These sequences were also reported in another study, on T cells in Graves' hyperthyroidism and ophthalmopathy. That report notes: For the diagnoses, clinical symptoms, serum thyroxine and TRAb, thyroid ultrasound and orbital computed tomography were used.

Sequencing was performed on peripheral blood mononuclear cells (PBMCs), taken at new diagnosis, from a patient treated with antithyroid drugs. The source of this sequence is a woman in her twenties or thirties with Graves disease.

CDR3 DNA sequence: TGCGCCAGCAGCCAAGATCTACTAGCGGGACAAGCCTACGAGCAGTACTTC. Translating it yields CASSQDLLAGQAYEQYF. The chain combines TRBV4-1 with TRBJ2-7; 10 nucleotides line up with TRBD2. Germline CDR1 reads MGHRA; CDR2 reads YSYEKL. Trimming took 0 bases from V and 2 from J; bases not matched to a gene: 7. CDR3 length: 17 amino acids.